The 28 T cell receptor beta chains in this list originate from one sample, sequenced in a study of shared clonotypes between healthy human individuals. The repertoire was sequenced with immunoSEQ multiplex PCR; TCRdb's copy has only in-frame clones and lacks some. The sample consists of millions of clones, roughly nine tenths of them appearing once. The sample consisted of naive CD4+ T cells sorted from blood. Regarding subset: CD45RA+ positively selected. These receptors were taken from a man between 18 and 29 years old in good health.

The V gene is TRBV5-6, the J gene TRBJ1-5; D gene uncertain. Trimming removed 1 base at V and 0 bases at J, with 17 bases between. This CDR3 has 18 residues. The germline V gene encodes CDR1 SGHDT and CDR2 YYEEEE. The CDR3 DNA reads TGTGCCAGCAGCTTGAGATTGTCAGATCCCAATAGCAATCAGCCCCAGCATTTT. It encodes CASSLRLSDPNSNQPQHF.

The chain joins TRBV5-1 to TRBJ1-4; TRBD1 matches at 7 bases. Germline CDR1 and CDR2: SGHRS and YFSETQ. The CDR3 covers 15 residues. V was pared by 7 bases and J by 5 bases, with 11 bases of the junction left unmatched. The CDR3 DNA sequence: TGCGCCAGCTTCCTCCGGACAGGTATAAATGAAAAACTGTTTTTT. This sequence encodes CASFLRTGINEKLFF.

Details on this clone: Other DNA variants within this sample encode the same CDR3. The chain combines TRBV28 with TRBJ1-5, with D tentatively TRBD1 (5 bases). Trimming cost V 2 bases and J 1 base, with 9 bases left between them. CDR1 MDHEN and CDR2 SYDVKM come from the germline V gene. This CDR3 is 15 amino acids long. The CDR3 region is CASSLRRGSNQPQHF. For the CDR3, the DNA is TGTGCCAGCAGTTTAAGAAGGGGCAGCAATCAGCCCCAGCATTTT. The full variable domain, rest sourced from reference TRBV28 and TRBJ1-5, is DVKVTQSSRYLVKRTGEKVFLECVQDMDHENMFWYRQDPGLGLRLIYFSYDVKMKEKGDIPEGYSVSREKKERFSLILESASTNQTSMYLCASSLRRGSNQPQHFGDGTRLSIL.

On this clone: Distinct nucleotide sequences in the sample also encode this CDR3. The genes are TRBV10-3 and TRBJ2-3, with 14 bases that match TRBD2. The V gene's germline CDR1 is ENHRY and CDR2 SYGVKD. V shed 4 bases and J 0 bases; nucleotides not matched to a gene: 3. CDR3 length equals 17 residues. The CDR3 DNA reads as TGTGCCATCAGTGGGACTAGCGGGGGGCTTAGCACAGATACGCAGTATTTT. The encoded protein is CAISGTSGGLSTDTQYF.

The rearrangement links TRBV4-1 to TRBJ1-2; D is unresolved. This CDR3 region has 15 residues. Germline V gene lookup returns CDR1 MGHRA and CDR2 YSYEKL. Trimming took off 2 bases at V and 8 bases at J, with 18 bases between the two ends. In DNA form, the CDR3 reads TGCGCCAGCAGCCAAACAGAGGGCACAGCCGGCGGCTACACCTTC. Translated: CASSQTEGTAGGYTF.

This clone has just one count. The chain employs TRBV30 and TRBJ2-7, with 7 bases fitting TRBD2. V lost 1 base, J lost 8 bases, and 8 bases stayed unmatched. Germline V CDR1 and CDR2: GTSNPN, SVGIG (reference sequence). CDR3 length: 13 amino acids. The CDR3 DNA is TGTGCCTGGAGTGGGGGGGGACTCGACAAGCAGTACTTC. This encodes CAWSGGGLDKQYF. The whole variable domain, filled in from reference TRBV30 and TRBJ2-7, reads SQTIHQWPATLVQPVGSPLSLECTVEGTSNPNLYWYRQAAGRGLQLLFYSVGIGQISSEVPQNLSASRPQDRQFILSSKKLLLSDSGFYLCAWSGGGLDKQYFGPGTRLTVT.

The chain couples TRBV7-9 to TRBJ2-3, with no clear D. The germline V and J ends were trimmed by 2 bases and 6 bases, with 6 bases remaining between them. Germline lookup yields CDR1 SEHNR and CDR2 FQNEAQ (reference sequence). The CDR3 consists of 12 residues. The CDR3 region is CASSLSPDTQYF. The CDR3 nucleotides read TGTGCCAGCAGCTTATCACCGGATACGCAGTATTTT. Looking up the rest from reference TRBV7-9 and TRBJ2-3 gives the full variable domain: DTGVSQNPRHKITKRGQNVTFRCDPISEHNRLYWYRQTLGQGPEFLTYFQNEAQLEKSRLLSDRFSAERPKGSFSTLEIQRTEQGDSAMYLCASSLSPDTQYFGPGTRLTVL.

The V gene is TRBV5-1, the J gene TRBJ2-7, with D possibly being TRBD1 or TRBD2 (5 bases each). CDR3 length: 15 residues. The germline V gene has CDR1 SGHRS and CDR2 YFSETQ. The V end was cut by 0 bases, the J end by 4 bases, with 14 bases between. CDR3 sequence reads: CASSLGGTVEYEQYF. For the CDR3, the DNA is TGCGCCAGCAGCTTGGGTGGGACGGTTGAGTACGAGCAGTACTTC.

The V and J genes are TRBV10-3 and TRBJ2-5; 14 bases match TRBD2. With V trimmed by 5 bases and J by 1 base, 6 bases remained unmatched. CDR3 length: 17 amino acids. Germline loops: CDR1 ENHRY, CDR2 SYGVKD. As DNA, the CDR3 is TGTGCCATCAGTAATGGACTAGCGGGGGGATCCCAAGAGACCCAGTACTTC. Translation gives CAISNGLAGGSQETQYF.

The V gene is TRBV19, the J gene TRBJ1-1; D is undetermined. The CDR3 covers 16 residues. Germline CDR1 is LNHDA and CDR2 is SQIVND (reference sequence). V dropped 6 bases and J dropped 1 base, with 18 bases sitting between them. CDR3 residues: CASRYSYSPGNTEAFF. The CDR3 DNA is TGTGCCAGTAGATATTCATACTCCCCAGGGAACACTGAAGCTTTCTTT.

The genes are TRBV7-9 and TRBJ2-7; 10 nucleotides match TRBD1. Germline values: CDR1 SEHNR, CDR2 FQNEAQ (reference sequence). V lost 3 bases, J lost 7 bases, and 6 bases stayed unmatched. The CDR3 extends over 14 amino acids. This CDR3 is CASSFRQGAGEQYF. CDR3 in DNA: TGTGCCAGCAGCTTCAGACAGGGGGCAGGGGAGCAGTACTTC.

The chain joins TRBV4-1 to TRBJ2-7, with TRBD2 matching over 13 bases. The CDR3 consists of 15 residues. V trimming: 3 bases; J trimming: 2 bases; junction bases outside the gene matches: 1. CDR1 is MGHRA and CDR2 is YSYEKL in the germline V gene. Written as DNA, the CDR3 is TGCGCCAGCAGCCATGGACTAGCGGGGGCCTACGAGCAGTACTTC. Its protein is CASSHGLAGAYEQYF.

The chain joins TRBV1 to TRBJ2-7; TRBD2 was called by the table and not checked on the DNA. TRBV1 is marked as a pseudogene. CDR3 length equals 15 residues. CDR3 bases: TGCACCAGCAGCCTCGGGAACGGGGTCTCCTACGAGCAGTACTTC. Translation gives CTSSLGNGVSYEQYF.

The chain combines TRBV7-9 with TRBJ2-3, with 9 bases aligning to TRBD2. The germline CDR1 and CDR2 sequences are SEHNR and FQNEAQ (reference sequence). The CDR3 is 17 residues long. Trimming at V came to 1 base and at J to 10 bases, leaving 15 bases not matched to a gene. CDR3 DNA: TGTGCCAGCAGCTTAGAACCCCTGGGGGCTAGCGGGACTCCGCAGTATTTT. Its translation is CASSLEPLGASGTPQYF.

CDR3 nucleotides: TGTGCCAGCAGCTTACAAAACAGCAATCAGCCCCAGCATTTT. Translated, it gives CASSLQNSNQPQHF. This sequence joins TRBV7-9 and TRBJ1-5; D remains ambiguous. This CDR3 has 14 amino acids. Per the germline V gene, CDR1 is SEHNR and CDR2 is FQNEAQ (reference sequence). V was shortened by 2 bases and J by 1 base, with 6 bases between the two germline ends.

This sequence joins TRBV21-1 and TRBJ2-3; the table's D gene call, TRBD2, was not cross checked with the DNA. TRBV21-1 is recorded as a pseudogene. CDR3 length: 22 amino acids. The CDR3 nucleotides are TGTGCCAGCAGCAAAGCGCTTTCCGGGACTAGCGGGGGGGCCATTCTAGCAGATACGCAGTATTTT. It codes for CASSKALSGTSGGAILADTQYF.

This sequence joins TRBV2 and TRBJ2-3; D is tentatively TRBD1 or TRBD2 (5 bases each). In germline, CDR1 is SNHLY, CDR2 FYNNEI. V was clipped by 5 bases and J by 7 bases, with 7 bases between them. This CDR3 is 11 amino acids long. The DNA for the CDR3 is TGTGCCAGCAGTTGGGGGAATACGCAGTATTTT. Encoded protein: CASSWGNTQYF. Full variable domain (missing parts from reference TRBV2 and TRBJ2-3): EPEVTQTPSHQVTQMGQEVILRCVPISNHLYFYWYRQILGQKVEFLVSFYNNEISEKSEIFDDQFSVERPDGSNFTLKIRSTKLEDSAMYFCASSWGNTQYFGPGTRLTVL.

V usage is TRBV19 and J usage is TRBJ1-2; 7 bases are a match to TRBD1. J lost 5 bases, V lost 3 bases, and 9 bases had no gene match. The germline gives CDR1 LNHDA, CDR2 SQIVND (reference sequence). CDR3 length: 15 amino acids. The CDR3 reads CASSMTPAGGYGYTF. CDR3 DNA sequence: TGTGCCAGTAGTATGACGCCGGCAGGGGGTTATGGCTACACCTTC.

The chain has TRBV5-1 and TRBJ2-5, with 7 bases fitting TRBD1. Germline lookup yields CDR1 SGHRS and CDR2 YFSETQ. The trim removed 1 base at V and 2 bases at J, leaving 5 bases unmatched. The CDR3 contains 15 residues. DNA of the CDR3: TGCGCCAGCAGCTTGCTACAGGGGAAGCAAGAGACCCAGTACTTC. This translates into CASSLLQGKQETQYF.

The genes are TRBV28 and TRBJ1-3; D is undetermined. The CDR3 totals 13 residues. Germline-derived CDR1 and CDR2 are MDHEN and SYDVKM. The DNA for the CDR3 is TGTGCAACTGGGTCCGGCTCTGGAAACACCATATATTTT. Translation gives CATGSGSGNTIYF.

This chain uses TRBV5-1 with TRBJ2-2, with D tentatively TRBD2 (5 bases). The CDR3 consists of 14 residues. Germline V gene data show CDR1 as SGHRS and CDR2 as YFSETQ. V was cut by 3 bases and J by 3 bases, with 9 bases left in between. The CDR3 is CASSSSLDTGELFF. CDR3 DNA: TGCGCCAGCAGCTCTTCACTAGACACCGGGGAGCTGTTTTTT. The complete variable domain, with remaining parts taken from reference TRBV5-1 and TRBJ2-2, reads KAGVTQTPRYLIKTRGQQVTLSCSPISGHRSVSWYQQTPGQGLQFLFEYFSETQRNKGNFPGRFSGRQFSNSRSEMNVSTLELGDSALYLCASSSSLDTGELFFGEGSRLTVL.

This chain links TRBV7-2 with TRBJ2-5; D not resolved. The CDR3 sequence is 15 residues long. CDR1 and CDR2 from the germline V gene are SGHTA and FQGNSA. V was shortened by 4 bases and J by 2 bases, with 14 bases between the two germline ends. In DNA, the CDR3 is TGTGCCAGCAGCTCCCGGGTGGGCAGTCAAGAGACCCAGTACTTC. It encodes CASSSRVGSQETQYF.

The rearrangement uses TRBV6-5 and TRBJ2-7; tentative D call: TRBD2 (6 bases). Germline V CDR1 and CDR2: MNHEY, SVGAGI. The V end lost 5 bases, the J end lost 6 bases, and 17 bases lay between the germline ends. The CDR3 has 14 residues. In nucleotides, the CDR3 is TGTGCCAGCAGTGGGGGGACCGACTCAGCCGAGCAGTACTTC. Translated: CASSGGTDSAEQYF.

The rearrangement uses TRBV30 and TRBJ1-6; a weak D match, TRBD1 (6 bases). Germline CDR1 and CDR2: GTSNPN and SVGIG (reference sequence). V was cut by 3 bases and J by 9 bases, with 18 bases left in between. This CDR3 spans 15 amino acids. CDR3 sequence: CAWSLTQGGVSPLHF. CDR3 nucleotide sequence: TGTGCCTGGAGCTTAACACAGGGAGGCGTTTCACCCCTCCACTTT.

This chain links TRBV30 with TRBJ2-3; D possibly corresponds to TRBD1 (6 bases). This CDR3 region has 15 residues. CDR1 is GTSNPN and CDR2 is SVGIG in the germline V gene (reference sequence). Trimming removed 5 bases from V and 0 bases from J, with 15 bases in between. CDR3 in amino acids: CAWSLTGESTDTQYF. CDR3 bases: TGTGCCTGGTCATTGACAGGAGAAAGCACAGATACGCAGTATTTT.

The gene calls are TRBV7-2 and TRBJ1-1; D ambiguous. V lost 3 bases, J lost 4 bases, and 15 bases lay in between. Germline-derived CDR1 and CDR2 are SGHTA and FQGNSA. The CDR3 totals 15 residues. Written as DNA, the CDR3 is TGTGCCAGCAGCTTTATAGGGCGTAATCCCACTGAAGCTTTCTTT. Translating gives CASSFIGRNPTEAFF.

Of note for this clone: An end of the junction differs from the germline gene, which may be a read error. The chain joins TRBV18 to TRBJ2-7, with D tentatively TRBD2 (5 bases). The CDR3 runs 14 residues. Per germline, CDR1 KGHSH and CDR2 LQKENI. CDR3 coding DNA: TGTGCCAGCTCGCCACTAGGTTTAGCCTACGAGCAGTACTTC. Translating gives CASSPLGLAYEQYF.

This clone was seen only a few times. Other DNA sequences within the sample encode an identical CDR3. V and J are TRBV2 and TRBJ1-1; the D is unclear. The V gene lost 6 bases and the J gene lost 2 bases, with 4 bases spanning the gap. This CDR3 region has 11 residues. Germline V gene sequence: CDR1 SNHLY, CDR2 FYNNEI. The CDR3 here is CASSVNTEAFF. CDR3 DNA: TGTGCCAGCAGCGTCAACACTGAAGCTTTCTTT.